This T cell receptor (beta chain) was retrieved from a study of blood T cell repertoires in COVID-19. About the study: Acute and convalescent COVID-19 specimens originated in the United States, Italy and Spain. The cDNA or gDNA used as material had been derived from T cells, B-cell-depleted T cells, or PBMCs.

The authors' processing: Amplified reference gene primers provided the basis for estimating nucleated cell counts. Data came from immunoSEQ multiplex PCR; TCRdb stores just in-frame clones and leaves some out. That table is the source of V, J and clone size, and D and trimming were worked out from the DNA. The sample carries around 170,000 clones, around 87% recorded once. The CDR3 contains 16 residues. V lost 2 bases, J lost 6 bases, and 6 bases stayed unmatched. Germline V gene sequence: CDR1 KGHSH, CDR2 LQKENI. This chain connects TRBV18 to TRBJ2-2; 10 bases match TRBD2. The sequencing sample was made of peripheral blood. The TCR sequence derives from a man in his fifties or sixties with COVID-19, enrolled during active disease. CDR3 residues: CASSPAGTSASGELFF. The CDR3 nucleotides are TGTGCCAGCTCACCAGCCGGGACTAGCGCTTCCGGGGAGCTGTTTTTT.